The sequence of this T cell receptor beta chain was determined in a study of vaccination effects on CD4 cells after COVID-19. Study-wide context: Pools of viral peptides were used by the ViraFEST assay to expand antigen-specific CD4+ T cells ahead of sequencing. Median timing of post-vaccine samples was 72 days after the second dose. Wells each received 2 million or so PBMC, cultured with approximately 10 IU/ml IL-2 and 10 ug/ml peptides.

V was pared by 6 bases and J by 7 bases, with 10 bases between. CDR3 length equals 12 residues. Germline values: CDR1 SNHLY, CDR2 FYNNEI. With regard to this clone: The antigen remains unidentified.

TCRdb's table, derived via immunoSEQ multiplex PCR, lists solely in-frame clones and lacks some. The repertoire consists of tens of thousands of clones, with about 67% occurring once and the leading ten covering 15%. Once cultured for roughly nine days, the cells underwent separation to obtain CD4+ T cells. Each participant was administered two doses of either the BNT162b2 or the mRNA-1273 vaccine. Having tested negative for nucleocapsid antibodies, the vaccine recipients showed no prior SARS-CoV-2 infection. This receptor was obtained from a human donor who received a COVID-19 vaccine. This chain joins TRBV2 and TRBJ2-1; no firm D call. The material sequenced was CD4+ T cells from PBMCs cultured without peptide, taken after COVID-19 vaccination. In DNA form, the CDR3 reads TGTGCCAGCAGGGGTAACCTAAATGAGCAGTTCTTC. The encoded protein is CASRGNLNEQFF.